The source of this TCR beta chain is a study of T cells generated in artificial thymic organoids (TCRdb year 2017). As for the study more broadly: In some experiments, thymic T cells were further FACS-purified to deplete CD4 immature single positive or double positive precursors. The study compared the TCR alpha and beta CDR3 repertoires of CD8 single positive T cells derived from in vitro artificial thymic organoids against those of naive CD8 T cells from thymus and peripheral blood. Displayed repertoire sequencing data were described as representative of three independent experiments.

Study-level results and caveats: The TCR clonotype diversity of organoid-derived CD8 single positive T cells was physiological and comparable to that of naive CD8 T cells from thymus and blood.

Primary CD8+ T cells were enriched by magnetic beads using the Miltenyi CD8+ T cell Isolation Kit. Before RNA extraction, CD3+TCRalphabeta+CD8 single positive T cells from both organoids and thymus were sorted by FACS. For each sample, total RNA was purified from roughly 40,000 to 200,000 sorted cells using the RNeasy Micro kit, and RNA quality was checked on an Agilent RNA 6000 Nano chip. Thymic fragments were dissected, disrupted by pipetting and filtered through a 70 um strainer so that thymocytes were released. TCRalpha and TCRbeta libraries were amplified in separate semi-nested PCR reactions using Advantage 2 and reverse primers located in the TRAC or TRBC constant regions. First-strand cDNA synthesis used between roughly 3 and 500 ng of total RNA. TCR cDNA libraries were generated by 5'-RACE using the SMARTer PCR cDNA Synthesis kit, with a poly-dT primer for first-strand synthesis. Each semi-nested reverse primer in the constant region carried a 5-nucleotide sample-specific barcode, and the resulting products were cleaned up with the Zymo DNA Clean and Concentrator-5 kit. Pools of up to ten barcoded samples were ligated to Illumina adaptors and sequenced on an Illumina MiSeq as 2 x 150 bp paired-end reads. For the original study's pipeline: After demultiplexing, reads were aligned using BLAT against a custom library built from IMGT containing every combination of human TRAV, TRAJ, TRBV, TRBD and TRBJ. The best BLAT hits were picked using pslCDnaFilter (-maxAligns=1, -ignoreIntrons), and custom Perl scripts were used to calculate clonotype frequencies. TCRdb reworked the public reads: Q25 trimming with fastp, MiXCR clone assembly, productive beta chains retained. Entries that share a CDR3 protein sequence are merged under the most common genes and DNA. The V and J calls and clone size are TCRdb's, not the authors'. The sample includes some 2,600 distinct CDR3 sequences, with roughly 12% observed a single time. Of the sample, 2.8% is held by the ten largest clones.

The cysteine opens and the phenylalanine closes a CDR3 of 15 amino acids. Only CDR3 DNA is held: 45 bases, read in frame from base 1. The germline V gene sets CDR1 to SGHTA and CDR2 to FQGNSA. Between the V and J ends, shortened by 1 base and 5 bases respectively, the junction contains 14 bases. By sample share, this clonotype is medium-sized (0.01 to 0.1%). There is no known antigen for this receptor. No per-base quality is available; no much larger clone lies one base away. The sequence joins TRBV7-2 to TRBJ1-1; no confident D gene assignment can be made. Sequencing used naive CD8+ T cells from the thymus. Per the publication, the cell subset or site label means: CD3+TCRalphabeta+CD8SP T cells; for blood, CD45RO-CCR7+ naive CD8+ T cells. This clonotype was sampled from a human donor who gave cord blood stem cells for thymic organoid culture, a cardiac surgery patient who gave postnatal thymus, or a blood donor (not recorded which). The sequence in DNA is TGTGCCAGCAGCTTAGGGGTTTTAAGGGTGACTGAAGCTTTCTTT. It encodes CASSLGVLRVTEAFF.